This TCR beta chain was captured in a study of T cell repertoires in cytomegalovirus infection. TCRdb passed the reads through MiXCR, listing each CDR3 protein once. The table lists approximately 600,000 distinct CDR3 sequences, roughly 42% of them singletons. Germline lookup yields CDR1 ENHRY and CDR2 SYGVKD. V was shortened by 0 bases and J by 7 bases, with 12 bases between the two germline ends. This CDR3 spans 14 amino acids. This clonotype was observed a few times. Its antigen is unknown. Sample: cultured PBMCs, taken from culture after CMV antigen stimulation. J is TRBJ1-2 and V is TRBV10-3; D might be TRBD1 (5 bases). The receptor was isolated from a human donor in good health (CMV status not recorded). Some clones in this sample may be carry-over from other donors' samples. CDR3 sequence reads: CAISESAGLGGYTF. The CDR3 DNA reads as TGTGCCATCAGTGAGTCGGCAGGGCTGGGTGGCTACACCTTC.